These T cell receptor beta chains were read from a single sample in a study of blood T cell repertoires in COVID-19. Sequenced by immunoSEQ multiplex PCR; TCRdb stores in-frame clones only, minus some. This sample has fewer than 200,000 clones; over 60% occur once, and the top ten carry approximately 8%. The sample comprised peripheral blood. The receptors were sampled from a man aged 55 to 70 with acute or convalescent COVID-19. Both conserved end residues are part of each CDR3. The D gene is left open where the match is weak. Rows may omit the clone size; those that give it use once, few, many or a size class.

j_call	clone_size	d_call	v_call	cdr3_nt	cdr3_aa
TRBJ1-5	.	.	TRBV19	TGTGCCAGTAGTATGGGAGGGGCAGGTCAGCCCCAGCATTTT	CASSMGGAGQPQHF
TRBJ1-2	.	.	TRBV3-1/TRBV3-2	TGTGCCAGCAGCCAGGCCCTAACAGGTGGAAGCTACACCTTC	CASSQALTGGSYTF
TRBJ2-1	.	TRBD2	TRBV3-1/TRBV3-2	TGTGCCAGCAGCCGCCGGACTAGCGGGGGGGGAGGCGAGCAGTTCTTC	CASSRRTSGGGGEQFF
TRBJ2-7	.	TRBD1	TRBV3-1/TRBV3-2	TGTGCCAGCAGCCACTGGACAGGCGACGGCTCCTACGAGCAGTACTTC	CASSHWTGDGSYEQYF
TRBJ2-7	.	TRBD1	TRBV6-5	TGTGCCAGCAGCCGGACAGGGGAAATCTACGAGCAGTACTTC	CASSRTGEIYEQYF
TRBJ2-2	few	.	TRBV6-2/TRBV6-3	TGTGCCAGCAGTTACTCGCGGTCCGGGGAGCTGTTTTTT	CASSYSRSGELFF
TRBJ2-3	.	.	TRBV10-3	TGTGCCATCAGTGACCCCTTCACAGATACGCAGTATTTT	CAISDPFTDTQYF
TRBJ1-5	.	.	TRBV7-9	TGTGCCAGCAGCTTCGGGGACATAGCTAATCAGCCCCAGCATTTT	CASSFGDIANQPQHF
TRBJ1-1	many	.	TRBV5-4	TGTGCCAGCAGCCTCGCCCAGGTTAACACTGAAGCTTTCTTT	CASSLAQVNTEAFF
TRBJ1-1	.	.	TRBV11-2	TGTGCCAGCAGCTTAAGAGGCACTGAAGCTTTCTTT	CASSLRGTEAFF
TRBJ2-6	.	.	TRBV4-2	TGTGCCAGCAGCCAAGATGGGGGGAACAGGGGAAACTCTGGGGCCAACGTCCTGACTTTC	CASSQDGGNRGNSGANVLTF
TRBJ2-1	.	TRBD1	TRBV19	TGTGCCAGTAGTATGTTAAGGGGGCGCGCGGCCTACAATGAGCAGTTCTTC	CASSMLRGRAAYNEQFF
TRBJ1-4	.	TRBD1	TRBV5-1	TGCGCCAGCAGCTTTAACAGGGGAGACGAAAAACTGTTTTTT	CASSFNRGDEKLFF
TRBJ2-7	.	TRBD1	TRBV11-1	TGTGCCAGCAGCTTGGGACAGGGAGAATACGAGCAGTACTTC	CASSLGQGEYEQYF
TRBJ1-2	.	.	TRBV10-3	TGTGCCATCAGTGTAGAACAGGGAAATGGCTACACCTTC	CAISVEQGNGYTF
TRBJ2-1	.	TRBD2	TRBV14	TGTGCCAGCAGGCCGGGACTAACGGGGGGGCCGATCGTCTTGGAGCAGTTCTTC	CASRPGLTGGPIVLEQFF
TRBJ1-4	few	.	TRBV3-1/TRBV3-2	TGTGCCAGCAGCCAAGATCCAGGGCCTGATGAAAAACTGTTTTTT	CASSQDPGPDEKLFF
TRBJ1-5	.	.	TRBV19	TGTGCCAGTAGTATGGTTGAGGGAAATCAGCCCCAGCATTTT	CASSMVEGNQPQHF
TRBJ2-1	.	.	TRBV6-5	TGTGCCAGCAGTTGGGCGCATGATGAGCAGTTCTTC	CASSWAHDEQFF
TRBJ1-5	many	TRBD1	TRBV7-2	TGTGCCAGCAGCTCACAGGGGGTACGCAATCAGCCCCAGCATTTT	CASSSQGVRNQPQHF
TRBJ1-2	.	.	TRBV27	TGTGCCAGCAGTCCGGGGGTGGGAGACTATGGCTACACCTTC	CASSPGVGDYGYTF
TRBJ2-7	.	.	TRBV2	TGTGCCAGCAGTCCCAGGGTTGACGACGAGCAGTACTTC	CASSPRVDDEQYF
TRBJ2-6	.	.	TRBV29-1	TGCAGCGTGGGGGCGTCAGGGGCCAACGTCCTGACTTTC	CSVGASGANVLTF
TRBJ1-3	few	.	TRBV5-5	TGTGCCAGCAGCCCCGACGGGTACTCTGGAAACACCATATATTTT	CASSPDGYSGNTIYF
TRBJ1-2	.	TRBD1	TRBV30	TGTGCCTGGGACGGAGCGGCGTCAGACAGGGTCCGGAGTGGCTACACCTTC	CAWDGAASDRVRSGYTF
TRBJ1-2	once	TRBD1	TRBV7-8	TGTGCCAGCAGCTCAACGACAGGGGAGGCCTATGGCTACACCTTC	CASSSTTGEAYGYTF
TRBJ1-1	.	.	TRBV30	TGTGCCTGGAGTGGCGAGGGATTCATGAACACTGAAGCTTTCTTT	CAWSGEGFMNTEAFF
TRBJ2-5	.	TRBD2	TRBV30	TGTGCCTGGGCCACCGCCGGGAGGACCAGACAAGAGACCCAGTACTTC	CAWATAGRTRQETQYF
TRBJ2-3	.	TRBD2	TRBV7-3	TGTGCCAGCAGCCCGAGCGGGGGGGCCACAGATACGCAGTATTTT	CASSPSGGATDTQYF
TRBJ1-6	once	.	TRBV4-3	TGCGCCAGCAGCCAAGGGCAGGGGTACGGTTCACCCCTCCACTTT	CASSQGQGYGSPLHF
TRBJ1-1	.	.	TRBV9	.	CASSVGQGTTAGFF
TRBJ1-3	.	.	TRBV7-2	TGTGCCAGCAGACAAAATTCCGGCAGGACTGGAAACACCATATATTTT	CASRQNSGRTGNTIYF
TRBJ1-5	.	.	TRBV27	TGTGCCAGCAGCCGAGGGAGCAATCAGCCCCAGCATTTT	CASSRGSNQPQHF
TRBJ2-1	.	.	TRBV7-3	TGTGCCAGCAGCTTAATGGAACAGGAACGGCAGTTCTTC	CASSLMEQERQFF
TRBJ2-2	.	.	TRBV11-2	TGTGCCAGCAGCTGGGGGGTGGCGTTGACCGGGGAGCTGTTTTTT	CASSWGVALTGELFF
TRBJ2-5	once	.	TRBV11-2	TGTGCCAGCAGCTTGACAGATCAAGAGACCCAGTACTTC	CASSLTDQETQYF
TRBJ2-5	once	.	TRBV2	TGTGCCAGCAGTGAGTTCTGGGGCCCAAGGGAGGCCCAGTACTTC	CASSEFWGPREAQYF
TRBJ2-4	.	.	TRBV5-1	TGCGCCAGCCGACAGGACCTAGCCAAAAACATTCAGTACTTC	CASRQDLAKNIQYF
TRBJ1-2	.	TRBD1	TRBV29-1	TGCAGCGAAAGACAGGGCGATGGCTACACCTTC	CSERQGDGYTF
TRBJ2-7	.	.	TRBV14	TGTGCCAGCAGCCAAGATACAGGGACGGGGCAGTACTTC	CASSQDTGTGQYF
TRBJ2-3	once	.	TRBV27	TGTGCCAGCAGTTTATCGGCCCCTACAGATACGCAGTATTTT	CASSLSAPTDTQYF
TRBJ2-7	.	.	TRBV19	TGTGCCAGTCGCCTGGGCAGGGACAACGAGCAGTACTTC	CASRLGRDNEQYF
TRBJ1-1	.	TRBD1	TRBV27	TGTGCCAGCATGTTCAGGGGGGACACTGAAGCTTTCTTT	CASMFRGDTEAFF
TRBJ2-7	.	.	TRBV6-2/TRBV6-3	TGTGCCAGCAGTTACGACAACTACGAGCAGTACTTC	CASSYDNYEQYF
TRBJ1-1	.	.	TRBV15	TGTGCCACCAGCAACGGGGTCTTGAACACTGAAGCTTTCTTT	CATSNGVLNTEAFF
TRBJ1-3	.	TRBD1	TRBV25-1	TGTGCCAGCAGTGACCCAACAGGGGAAGCTGGAAACACCATATATTTT	CASSDPTGEAGNTIYF
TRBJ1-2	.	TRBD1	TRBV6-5	TGTGCCAGCTCGGGACAGGGAGCTAACTATGGCTACACCTTC	CASSGQGANYGYTF
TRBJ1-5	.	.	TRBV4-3	TGCGCCAGCAGCCAAGACAGCGCAGGCAATCAGCCCCAGCATTTT	CASSQDSAGNQPQHF
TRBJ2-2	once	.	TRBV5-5	TGTGCCAGCAGCCCGGGCTTACAGGTGATTGAGTCGAACACCGGGGAGCTGTTTTTT	CASSPGLQVIESNTGELFF
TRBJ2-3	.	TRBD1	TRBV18	TGTGCCAGCTCACCACCGGGACAGGAACCAGATACGCAGTATTTT	CASSPPGQEPDTQYF
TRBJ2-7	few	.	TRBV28	TGTGCCAGCAGTTTACGAGGGGAGCAGTACTTC	CASSLRGEQYF
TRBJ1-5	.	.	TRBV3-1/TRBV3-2	TGTGCCAGCAGCCCCTCCCAAGGGGCTAGGAGTCAGCCCCAGCATTTT	CASSPSQGARSQPQHF